Listed here are 20 T cell receptor beta chains from one sample, sequenced in a study of Ad26.COV2.S vaccination and SARS-CoV-2 variants. Only in-frame clones appear in the TCRdb table, and some are missing; sequencing was by immunoSEQ multiplex PCR. The table has tens of thousands of clones, approximately 80% seen once. Specimen: peripheral blood, collected after recovery from COVID-19. These receptors were collected from a human donor who had recovered from COVID-19.

V is TRBV27 and J is TRBJ2-7; TRBD1 matches at 8 bases. The trim removed 7 bases at V and 2 bases at J, leaving 10 bases unmatched. This CDR3 spans 15 amino acids. Germline CDR1 MNHEY, CDR2 SMNVEV (reference sequence). CDR3 DNA sequence: TGTGCCAGCACCCCATCCCAGGGGGCCACCTACGAGCAGTACTTC. This sequence encodes CASTPSQGATYEQYF.

J is TRBJ2-5 and V is TRBV29-1, with no clear D. V lost 4 bases and J 3 bases, leaving 9 bases between the germline ends. The CDR3 spans 12 residues. Germline values: CDR1 SQVTM, CDR2 ANQGSEA. CDR3 amino acids: CSVGLWEETQYF. The CDR3 DNA follows: TGCAGCGTTGGGCTATGGGAAGAGACCCAGTACTTC.

V gene TRBV18 combines with J gene TRBJ1-1; no clear D. This CDR3 has 14 residues. Germline V gives CDR1 KGHSH, CDR2 LQKENI. With 3 bases removed from V and 2 bases from J, the gap between germline ends came to 10 bases. The CDR3 is CASSPGRTNTEAFF. DNA for the CDR3: TGTGCCAGCTCACCTGGACGGACCAACACTGAAGCTTTCTTT.

This rearrangement joins TRBV7-9 to TRBJ2-1; no clear D. Germline V gives CDR1 SEHNR, CDR2 FQNEAQ (reference sequence). V lost 1 base, J lost 8 bases, and 12 bases lay in between. The CDR3 length is 14 residues. In nucleotides, the CDR3 is TGTGCCAGCAGCTTAGAAGAACGGCGCGATGAGCAGTTCTTC. Residues: CASSLEERRDEQFF.

The V call is TRBV7-8, the J call TRBJ2-2, with D possibly TRBD1 on 6 matching bases. Germline V gene data show CDR1 as SGHVS and CDR2 as FQNEAQ. Trimming took 6 bases from V and 2 from J, leaving 13 bases between them. CDR3 length: 15 residues. The CDR3 coding sequence is TGTGCCAGCAGTCCTGGGGGCACAAACACCGGGGAGCTGTTTTTT. As protein: CASSPGGTNTGELFF.

J is TRBJ1-6 and V is TRBV2; TRBD1 is a possible D gene (5 bases). Trimming removed 6 bases at V and 10 bases at J, with 10 bases between. The CDR3 is 12 residues long. Germline V lookup: CDR1 SNHLY, CDR2 FYNNEI. CDR3 DNA: TGTGCCAGCAGGGGGCGCGGGTCACCCCTCCACTTT. Amino acid sequence: CASRGRGSPLHF.

J is TRBJ2-1 and V is TRBV5-1; 10 nucleotides agree with TRBD1. CDR1 is SGHRS, CDR2 YFSETQ, per germline. The CDR3 totals 16 residues. V was pared by 4 bases and J by 5 bases, with 9 bases of the junction left unmatched. This chain's CDR3 is CASSQTGQGLHNEQFF. DNA of the CDR3: TGCGCCAGCAGCCAAACGGGACAGGGGCTTCACAATGAGCAGTTCTTC.

The J gene is TRBJ2-1, the V gene TRBV5-1, with TRBD1 as a possible D gene (6 bases). The germline CDR1 and CDR2 sequences are SGHRS and YFSETQ. Trimming left V 4 bases short and J 8 bases short, with 19 bases between. The CDR3 covers 15 residues. For the CDR3, the DNA is TGCGCCAGCAGCCTTTCTGGACAGAGGGCGGATGAGCAGTTCTTC. As protein: CASSLSGQRADEQFF.

V usage is TRBV6-5 and J usage is TRBJ2-2, with D tentatively TRBD2 (5 bases). V was clipped by 4 bases and J by 6 bases, with 9 bases between them. This CDR3 comprises 13 residues. Germline CDR1 MNHEY, CDR2 SVGAGI. CDR3 sequence: CASSSQLAGELFF. The CDR3 coding sequence is TGTGCCAGCAGTTCCCAACTAGCCGGGGAGCTGTTTTTT.

This chain joins TRBV10-3 and TRBJ2-3; no clear D. Looked up from germline, CDR1 is ENHRY and CDR2 is SYGVKD. Deletions cut 8 bases from V and 4 bases from J, with 16 bases between. This CDR3 spans 14 amino acids. Here the CDR3 DNA reads TGTGCCATCTCCGGGCGCAAGAAGTCAGATACGCAGTATTTT. Its translation is CAISGRKKSDTQYF.

The V gene is TRBV30, the J gene TRBJ1-2, with a possible D match to TRBD1 (6 bases). Germline assignment: CDR1 GTSNPN and CDR2 SVGIG (reference sequence). CDR3 length: 14 amino acids. Trimming shortened V by 3 bases and J by 5 bases, and 16 bases separated the two germline ends. CDR3 protein: CAWSPSDSPYGYTF. The CDR3 DNA reads TGTGCCTGGAGCCCATCGGACAGCCCGTATGGCTACACCTTC. The full variable domain, completed using reference TRBV30 and TRBJ1-2, is SQTIHQWPATLVQPVGSPLSLECTVEGTSNPNLYWYRQAAGRGLQLLFYSVGIGQISSEVPQNLSASRPQDRQFILSSKKLLLSDSGFYLCAWSPSDSPYGYTFGSGTRLTVV.

This clone was seen once. This sequence joins TRBV6-5 and TRBJ2-7; D unclear. The ends were cut back, 8 bases at V and 1 base at J, with 12 bases in the middle. The CDR3 is 13 amino acids. In germline, CDR1 is MNHEY, CDR2 SVGAGI. CDR3 region: CASLVEGSYEQYV. CDR3 coding DNA: TGTGCCAGCCTGGTAGAAGGATCCTACGAGCAGTACGTC.

This clone has just one count. The rearrangement uses TRBV6-5 and TRBJ2-5, with D maybe TRBD2 (7 bases). V was clipped by 2 bases and J by 5 bases, with 12 bases between them. Germline lookup yields CDR1 MNHEY and CDR2 SVGAGI. The CDR3 runs to 14 residues. The CDR3 bases are TGTGCCAGCAGTTACGGGGGGGGCTTTGAGACCCAGTACTTC. It is translated as CASSYGGGFETQYF.

The chain combines TRBV5-1 with TRBJ2-7; 7 bases align to TRBD2. J lost 6 bases, V lost 4 bases, and 7 bases had no gene match. The CDR3 is 13 amino acids. Germline V CDR1 and CDR2: SGHRS, YFSETQ. The CDR3 loop reads CASSPGGLAEQYF. The CDR3 DNA sequence: TGCGCCAGCAGCCCGGGGGGTTTGGCCGAGCAGTACTTC.

This chain links TRBV19 with TRBJ1-2; D is perhaps TRBD1 (6 bases). The germline V gene encodes CDR1 LNHDA and CDR2 SQIVND (reference sequence). This CDR3 spans 16 amino acids. The ends were cut back, 1 base at V and 6 bases at J, with 18 bases in the middle. The DNA for the CDR3 is TGTGCCAGTAGTATAGCCCGGGACATAAGACCCAATGGCTACACCTTC. It translates to CASSIARDIRPNGYTF.

The chain recombines TRBV4-1 with TRBJ1-2, with 7 nucleotides matching TRBD1. Unmatched junction bases numbered 5, after V lost 3 bases and J lost 4 bases. The CDR3 has 14 residues. Germline V CDR1 and CDR2: MGHRA, YSYEKL. CDR3 region: CASSQEQGGYGYTF. In nucleotides, the CDR3 is TGCGCCAGCAGCCAGGAGCAGGGGGGCTATGGCTACACCTTC.

This clone was seen only a few times. This sequence joins TRBV7-9 and TRBJ2-2, with 10 bases lining up with TRBD2. The length of the CDR3 is 17 residues. V lost 8 bases and J lost 4; bases outside the gene matches: 13. Germline V gene lookup returns CDR1 SEHNR and CDR2 FQNEAQ (reference sequence). In DNA, the CDR3 is TGTGCCAGCCTCACTAAGCGGGGGGGCCAGGGCACCGGGGAGCTGTTTTTT. This translates into CASLTKRGGQGTGELFF.

The V and J genes are TRBV18 and TRBJ2-7, with D possibly TRBD2 on 6 matching bases. CDR1 KGHSH and CDR2 LQKENI come from the germline V gene. CDR3 length: 12 amino acids. V was cut by 6 bases and J by 5 bases, with 11 bases left in between. The CDR3 coding sequence is TGTGCCAGCTCCCCTGGCGGGGACGAGCAGTACTTC. It is translated as CASSPGGDEQYF.

V usage is TRBV5-1 and J usage is TRBJ2-5, with 11 bases lining up with TRBD1. CDR1 and CDR2 from the germline V gene are SGHRS and YFSETQ. The length of the CDR3 is 16 residues. With V trimmed by 0 bases and J by 2 bases, 3 bases remained unmatched. This chain's CDR3 is CASSLGTGGLQETQYF. For the CDR3, the DNA is TGCGCCAGCAGCTTGGGGACAGGGGGCCTACAAGAGACCCAGTACTTC.

The gene calls are TRBV28 and TRBJ2-4; D is unresolved. The CDR3 length is 15 residues. CDR1 and CDR2 (germline): MDHEN, SYDVKM. With 6 bases removed from V and 5 bases from J, the gap between germline ends came to 17 bases. The CDR3 loop is CASRNEAGWENIQYF. For the CDR3, the DNA is TGTGCCAGCAGGAACGAGGCTGGGTGGGAAAACATTCAGTACTTC.